This T cell receptor beta chain came from a study of cytomegalovirus exposure and HLA in healthy donors. Primers for the PCR totalled 60 Vbeta and 13 Jbeta. Using immunoSEQ multiplex PCR, the repertoire was profiled, and TCRdb retains in-frame clones only, with some absent. In all, the sample yields approximately 120,000 clones. In germline, CDR1 is SGHNT, CDR2 YYREEE (reference sequence). Trimming took off 0 bases at V and 9 bases at J, with 13 bases between the two ends. The CDR3 is 14 residues long. Points from the study as a whole: Indistinguishable V segments, including TRBV6-2 and TRBV6-3, were excluded. A few CMV-associated chains proved CMV antigen-specific in vitro. Among immune exposure information, only CMV serostatus was available.

For this clone: Its antigen is unidentified.

The source is a man in his thirties or forties in good health and CMV-seronegative. Sequencing was done on a sample of PBMCs. The J gene is TRBJ1-5, the V gene TRBV5-4; TRBD1 is a possible D gene (6 bases). The CDR3 reads CASSLGGGEGPQHF. The CDR3 DNA reads TGTGCCAGCAGCTTGGGGGGGGGCGAGGGGCCCCAGCATTTT.